The present T cell receptor beta chain was sequenced within a study of shared clonotypes between healthy human individuals. Findings and caveats of the study: As a rule, naive subsets had a larger estimated richness than memory subsets.

Replicate PCRs from sorted subsets contained approximately 220 ng DNA, which is 30,000 to 35,000 T cell genomes. In the original processing: From ImmunoSEQ came sequences covering only the junction and carrying no quality scores, so filtering differed. This table comes from immunoSEQ multiplex PCR, and its TCRdb copy is limited to in-frame clones, with some not included. V, J and clone size reflect that table, while D and trimming were determined from the DNA. The sample gives some 1,100,000 clones, about 84% of which show up once; 0.5% to 0.6% is in the top ten. As concerns this clone: Its antigen remains unknown.

The CDR3 runs to 12 residues. Trimming removed 6 bases from V and 7 bases from J; junction bases left unmatched: 3. Germline loops: CDR1 SNHLY, CDR2 FYNNEI. This receptor was taken from a man aged 18 to 30 in good health. Some clones in this sample may be carry-over from other donors' samples. The chain recombines TRBV2 with TRBJ2-1, with 7 bases identical to TRBD2. Material: memory CD4+ T cells from PBMCs. Documented subset: CD45RA-negative fraction. The DNA for the CDR3 is TGTGCCAGCAGCCTGGGAGGGAATGAGCAGTTCTTC. Its protein product is CASSLGGNEQFF.